This paragraph covers one T cell receptor (beta chain) sequence. Antigen unknown. The sample comes from a study of cytomegalovirus exposure and HLA in healthy donors. Whole-study results and caveats: A later analysis linked a missense DCLRE1C variant to TCR beta V- and J-gene trimming. Rare TCR sequences dominated, though some public TCRs recurred in many donors.

V lost 3 bases and J lost 6; bases outside the gene matches: 7. The CDR3 contains 14 residues. Germline-derived CDR1 and CDR2 are SGHRS and YFSETQ. Vbeta (60) and Jbeta (13) primers were used in the PCR. The assay was immunoSEQ multiplex PCR, and TCRdb's table has in-frame clones only and misses some. Altogether over 200,000 clones are present, around four fifths being singletons, with the ten largest covering 3% to 4%. This chain links TRBV5-1 with TRBJ1-1, with 8 bases identical to TRBD1. The TCR originated in a male donor in good health and CMV-seronegative. The sequencing input was PBMCs. The CDR3 spells CASSSSDRGAEAFF. In nucleotides, the CDR3 is TGCGCCAGCAGCTCTTCCGACAGGGGCGCTGAAGCTTTCTTT.